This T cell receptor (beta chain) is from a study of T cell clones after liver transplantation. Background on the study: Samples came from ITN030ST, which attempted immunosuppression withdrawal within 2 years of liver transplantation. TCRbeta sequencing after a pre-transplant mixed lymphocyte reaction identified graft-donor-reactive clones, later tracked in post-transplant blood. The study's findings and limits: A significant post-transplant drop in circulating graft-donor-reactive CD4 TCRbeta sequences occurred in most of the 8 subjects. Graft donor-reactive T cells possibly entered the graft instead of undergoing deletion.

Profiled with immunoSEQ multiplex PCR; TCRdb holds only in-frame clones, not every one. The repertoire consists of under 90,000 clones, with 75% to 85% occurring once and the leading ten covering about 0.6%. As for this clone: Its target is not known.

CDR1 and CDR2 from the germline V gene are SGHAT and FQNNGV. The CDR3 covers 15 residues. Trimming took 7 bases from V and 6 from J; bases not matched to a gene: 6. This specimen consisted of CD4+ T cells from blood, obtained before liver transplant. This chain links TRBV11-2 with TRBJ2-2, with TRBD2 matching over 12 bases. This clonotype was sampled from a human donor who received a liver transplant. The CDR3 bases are TGTGCCAGCACCCCATCTAGCGGGAGGGCCGGGGAGCTGTTTTTT. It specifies CASTPSSGRAGELFF.